The clone carrying this TCR beta chain has only a few counts. Its cognate antigen is unknown. This sample stems from a study of vaccination effects on CD4 cells after COVID-19. Findings and limits, study-wide: Convalescent post-vaccine spike-reactive clones were mostly newly vaccine-induced. Marked contraction was observed in infection-induced and vaccine-induced clones late after vaccination.

The CDR3 is 13 residues long. V was shortened by 2 bases and J by 5 bases, with 10 bases between the two germline ends. Germline-derived CDR1 and CDR2 are SGHAT and FQNNGV. The table came from immunoSEQ multiplex PCR; TCRdb's copy has only in-frame clones and leaves some out. The sample holds 30,000 to 35,000 clones, just over 70% seen once. ViraFEST expansion of antigen-specific CD4+ T cells with viral peptide pools preceded sequencing. Subsequent to a culture period of roughly 11 days, CD4+ T cells were isolated. Sometime from March through December 2020, the person acquired a SARS-CoV-2 infection that PCR confirmed. Some 2 million PBMC were seeded per well and grown in the presence of roughly 10 IU/ml IL-2 and 9.5 to 10 ug/ml peptides. On both days 3 and 7, half of the culture medium was replaced with IL-2 medium.

The sample in question was CD4+ T cells from PBMCs cultured with a peptide pool, obtained before COVID-19 vaccination. This receptor was obtained from a human donor who had a prior SARS-CoV-2 infection. The J gene is TRBJ2-7, the V gene TRBV11-2, with D tentatively TRBD1 (5 bases). This CDR3 is CASSLSPGNEQYF. The CDR3 DNA follows: TGTGCCAGCAGCTTATCTCCAGGGAACGAGCAGTACTTC.